This T cell receptor (beta chain) emerged from a study of Tregs in tolerant kidney transplant recipients. Profiled with immunoSEQ multiplex PCR; TCRdb holds only in-frame clones, not every one. The table records about 100,000 clones, nearly 90% of them present only once. Trimming cost V 2 bases and J 7 bases; bases outside gene matches: 6. Germline V CDR1 and CDR2: MGHRA, YSYEKL. CDR3 size: 14 residues. The source was CD4+ T cells from blood, collected before the transplant. This receptor was obtained from a human donor who received a combined kidney and bone marrow transplant. The genes are TRBV4-1 and TRBJ2-3, with 7 bases matching TRBD1. The CDR3 bases are TGCGCCAGCAGCCAATATGACAGGGAAAATACGCAGTATTTT. Amino acids: CASSQYDRENTQYF.